This TCR beta chain came from a study of cytomegalovirus exposure and HLA in healthy donors. About the research overall: Roughly 180 million T cells yielded 90 million to 130 million unique TCR beta sequences in earlier analysis. Study-level points and caveats: A later analysis showed HLA-associated TCR beta chains outstripping equally common others in clonal expansion. The authors confirmed in vitro that a few CMV-associated chains were specific for CMV antigens.

On this clone: As yet, its antigen is unknown.

This CDR3 has 12 amino acids. V was pared by 1 base and J by 12 bases, with 6 bases of the junction left unmatched. CDR1 is SGHVS, CDR2 FQNEAQ, per germline. The PCR ran on 60 Vbeta and 13 Jbeta primers. Repertoires were generated with immunoSEQ multiplex PCR, while TCRdb's copy carries only in-frame clones and drops some. The sample records some 100,000 clones, 76% being singletons. Sequencing was carried out using PBMCs. This clonotype was sampled from a woman aged 40 to 50 in good health and CMV-seropositive. The V gene is TRBV7-8, the J gene TRBJ2-7; TRBD1 aligns across 7 bases. The chain's CDR3 is CASSLGGTEVYF. CDR3 DNA: TGTGCCAGCAGCTTAGGTGGGACAGAGGTGTACTTC.